The 27 T cell receptor beta chains in this list originate from one sample, sequenced in a study of PD-L1 blockade in urothelial cancer. Clones were sequenced by immunoSEQ multiplex PCR, and TCRdb holds only the in-frame ones, with some missing. The sample holds tens of thousands of clones; roughly four fifths are singletons and the top ten take 3% to 3.5%. Sample: PBMCs, taken around atezolizumab (anti-PD-L1) treatment. All receptors derive from a man between 65 and 85 years old with urothelial cancer.

The chain recombines TRBV12-5 with TRBJ2-1; possible D gene TRBD2, 6 bases. The germline V gene encodes CDR1 LGHNT and CDR2 FRNRAP. The V gene lost 5 bases and the J gene lost 10 bases, with 9 bases spanning the gap. The CDR3 loop spans 11 amino acids. CDR3 amino acids: CASGRGLEQFF. In DNA form, the CDR3 reads TGTGCTAGTGGTCGGGGACTGGAGCAGTTCTTC.

The rearrangement joins TRBV19 to TRBJ1-4; a possible D gene is TRBD1 (6 bases). CDR1 and CDR2 from the germline V gene are LNHDA and SQIVND (reference sequence). The length of the CDR3 is 16 residues. V lost 5 bases to trimming and J lost 3 bases, with 16 bases between them. The CDR3 spells CASSAARRGANEKLFF. CDR3 coding DNA: TGTGCCAGTAGTGCTGCCCGCAGGGGAGCTAATGAAAAACTGTTTTTT.

The genes are TRBV29-1 and TRBJ1-2; TRBD1 aligns across 8 bases. The CDR3 is 12 amino acids. J was trimmed by 5 bases and V by 6 bases; bases with no gene match: 5. Looked up from germline, CDR1 is SQVTM and CDR2 is ANQGSEA. CDR3 sequence (DNA): TGCAGCGTCACAGGGGGGAGATATGGCTACACCTTC. Translated, it gives CSVTGGRYGYTF. The variable domain in full, with the rest retrieved from reference TRBV29-1 and TRBJ1-2, is SAVISQKPSRDICQRGTSLTIQCQVDSQVTMMFWYRQQPGQSLTLIATANQGSEATYESGFVIDKFPISRPNLTFSTLTVSNMSPEDSSIYLCSVTGGRYGYTFGSGTRLTVV.

The rearrangement joins TRBV5-6 to TRBJ2-1; D unclear. CDR3 length equals 14 residues. V lost 4 bases to trimming and J lost 0 bases, with 8 bases between them. CDR1 is SGHDT and CDR2 is YYEEEE in the germline V gene. Here the CDR3 reads CASSRPGSYNEQFF. CDR3 nucleotides: TGTGCCAGCAGCCGGCCGGGCTCCTACAATGAGCAGTTCTTC.

The count of this clone is one. The chain carries TRBV4-1 and TRBJ2-2, with D maybe TRBD1 (6 bases). CDR1 and CDR2 from the germline V gene are MGHRA and YSYEKL. The CDR3 is made up of 15 amino acids. The V end was cut by 1 base, the J end by 3 bases, with 9 bases between. The CDR3 nucleotides read TGCGCCAGCAGCCAAGCAACAGGGTACACCGGGGAGCTGTTTTTT. As protein: CASSQATGYTGELFF.

The V gene is TRBV4-3, the J gene TRBJ1-1, with D possibly being TRBD1 (6 bases). The CDR3 loop spans 14 amino acids. Trimming removed 0 bases at V and 4 bases at J, with 9 bases between. Germline values: CDR1 LGHNA, CDR2 YSLEER. DNA for the CDR3: TGCGCCAGCAGCCAAGATCCCAGGGGCACTGAAGCTTTCTTT. It specifies CASSQDPRGTEAFF.

This chain links TRBV6-6 with TRBJ2-5, with 7 bases that match TRBD1. The V gene end was trimmed by 2 bases and the J gene end by 5 bases; junction bases not matched to a gene: 11. CDR3 length: 16 amino acids. Germline CDR1 MNHNY, CDR2 SVGAGI (reference sequence). The CDR3 loop reads CASSYGQDLTRETQYF. The CDR3 nucleotides are TGTGCCAGCAGTTACGGACAGGATTTGACTCGGGAGACCCAGTACTTC.

This clone occurred once. The V call is TRBV5-1, the J call TRBJ1-2; the match to TRBD1 covers 7 bases. The CDR3 length is 16 residues. The V gene end was trimmed by 3 bases and the J gene end by 7 bases; junction bases not matched to a gene: 15. Germline loops: CDR1 SGHRS, CDR2 YFSETQ. CDR3 in DNA: TGCGCCAGCAGCTCCCGGACAGGCGGCACTACCGGTGGCTACACCTTC. Residues: CASSSRTGGTTGGYTF.

The chain couples TRBV11-1 to TRBJ2-1, with 9 bases aligning to TRBD1. The CDR3 consists of 14 residues. V trimming: 4 bases; J trimming: 8 bases; junction bases outside the gene matches: 6. Germline V gives CDR1 SGHAT, CDR2 FQDESV (reference sequence). DNA for the CDR3: TGTGCCAGCAGCTCGGGACAGGGTGGTTATGAGCAGTTCTTC. The encoded protein is CASSSGQGGYEQFF. The full variable domain, with the rest looked up from reference TRBV11-1 and TRBJ2-1, is EAEVAQSPRYKITEKSQAVAFWCDPISGHATLYWYRQILGQGPELLVQFQDESVVDDSQLPKDRFSAERLKGVDSTLKIQPAELGDSAMYLCASSSGQGGYEQFFGPGTRLTVL.

The chain is built from TRBV19 and TRBJ1-1; tentative D call: TRBD1 (5 bases). CDR3 size: 15 residues. V shed 6 bases and J shed 0 bases, with 14 bases lying between them. Germline-derived CDR1 and CDR2 are LNHDA and SQIVND (reference sequence). For the CDR3, the DNA is TGTGCCAGTAGGCCCACCAGGGTAGTGAACACTGAAGCTTTCTTT. It encodes CASRPTRVVNTEAFF.

This clone is a singleton in its sample. This chain uses TRBV4-2 with TRBJ2-5, with D possibly TRBD1 on 5 matching bases. The germline CDR1 and CDR2 sequences are LGHNA and YNFKEQ. The CDR3 sequence is 15 residues long. Trimming stripped 0 bases from V and 9 bases from J, with 17 bases between. CDR3 nucleotides: TGTGCCAGCAGCCAAGAGGGCAGGGAACCTGTGGCCCAGTACTTC. Protein sequence: CASSQEGREPVAQYF.

The chain carries TRBV6-6 and TRBJ2-5; 9 bases align to TRBD2. The length of the CDR3 is 14 residues. The trim removed 5 bases at V and 5 bases at J, leaving 6 bases unmatched. Germline V gene lookup returns CDR1 MNHNY and CDR2 SVGAGI (reference sequence). The chain's CDR3 is CASSRGLARETQYF. Written as DNA, the CDR3 is TGTGCCAGCAGTAGGGGACTAGCTCGGGAGACCCAGTACTTC.

V and J are TRBV4-2 and TRBJ2-5, with a tentative D call TRBD2 (6 bases). With 3 bases removed from V and 2 bases from J, the gap between germline ends came to 16 bases. The CDR3 runs to 16 residues. Germline lookup yields CDR1 LGHNA and CDR2 YNFKEQ. This chain's CDR3 is CASSQNGGLPQETQYF. Written as DNA, the CDR3 is TGTGCCAGCAGCCAGAATGGGGGACTCCCTCAAGAGACCCAGTACTTC.

Judged by abundance, this clone is medium-sized (0.01 to 0.1%). The rearrangement joins TRBV5-1 to TRBJ1-5; D gene uncertain. V was shortened by 0 bases and J by 6 bases, with 4 bases between the two germline ends. The CDR3 runs to 12 residues. Germline CDR1 reads SGHRS; CDR2 reads YFSETQ. The CDR3 DNA reads TGCGCCAGCAGCTTGGACGGTCAGCCCCAGCATTTT. Translated, it gives CASSLDGQPQHF.

The CDR3 sequence is CASSLSGGGGEQFF. As DNA, the CDR3 is TGTGCCAGCAGTTTATCAGGAGGGGGCGGTGAGCAGTTCTTC. V usage is TRBV28 and J usage is TRBJ2-1; D is perhaps TRBD1 (7 bases). V was pared by 1 base and J by 9 bases, with 13 bases between. The CDR3 extends over 14 amino acids. Germline values: CDR1 MDHEN, CDR2 SYDVKM.

V and J are TRBV2 and TRBJ2-1; 7 bases fit TRBD2. From germline, CDR1 is SNHLY and CDR2 FYNNEI. The CDR3 totals 12 residues. Unmatched junction bases numbered 7, after V lost 8 bases and J lost 9 bases. The CDR3: CASRLLAIEQFF. The CDR3 DNA reads TGTGCCAGCCGCCTACTAGCGATTGAGCAGTTCTTC.

The chain carries TRBV7-6 and TRBJ2-3; 11 nucleotides match TRBD2. From germline, CDR1 is SGHVS and CDR2 FNYEAQ. This CDR3 has 16 residues. After removal of 5 bases from V and 2 bases from J, the junction contained 6 bases not matched to a gene. The CDR3 DNA reads as TGTGCCAGCAGCCTTAATAGCGGGAGGGTCACAGATACGCAGTATTTT. Amino acids: CASSLNSGRVTDTQYF.

The chain has TRBV5-1 and TRBJ2-3; TRBD2 agrees at 7 bases. The germline CDR1 and CDR2 sequences are SGHRS and YFSETQ. V trimming: 3 bases; J trimming: 1 base; junction bases outside the gene matches: 11. The CDR3 sequence is 17 residues long. CDR3 DNA sequence: TGCGCCAGCAGCTCTTCACCCCGCCTAGCGGGCACAGATACGCAGTATTTT. It encodes CASSSSPRLAGTDTQYF. Based on the CDR3 plus reference TRBV5-1 and TRBJ2-3, the full variable domain is KAGVTQTPRYLIKTRGQQVTLSCSPISGHRSVSWYQQTPGQGLQFLFEYFSETQRNKGNFPGRFSGRQFSNSRSEMNVSTLELGDSALYLCASSSSPRLAGTDTQYFGPGTRLTVL.

The V gene is TRBV15, the J gene TRBJ2-4; a possible D gene is TRBD1 (6 bases). The CDR3 is 13 residues long. CDR1 and CDR2 from the germline V gene are LNHNV and YYDKDF (reference sequence). V was trimmed by 0 bases and J by 8 bases, leaving 8 bases between them. The CDR3 bases are TGTGCCACCAGCAGAGAGGGGACACACATTCAGTACTTC. Translating gives CATSREGTHIQYF.

The rearrangement joins TRBV7-2 to TRBJ1-2; tentatively, D is TRBD1 (6 bases). Germline V gene sequence: CDR1 SGHTA, CDR2 FQGNSA. The V end lost 4 bases, the J end lost 6 bases, and 12 bases lay between the germline ends. This CDR3 is 13 amino acids long. In nucleotides, the CDR3 is TGTGCCAGCAGCTCAAGGGGGATTGATGGCTACACCTTC. This codes for CASSSRGIDGYTF.

The J gene is TRBJ2-7, the V gene TRBV11-2; D perhaps matches TRBD2 (5 bases). V lost 0 bases and J 3 bases, leaving 15 bases between the germline ends. Germline CDR1 is SGHAT and CDR2 is FQNNGV. This CDR3 is 16 amino acids long. The CDR3 DNA is TGTGCCAGCAGCTTAGAGGGGTCGACCGAGGGCTACGAGCAGTACTTC. Translation gives CASSLEGSTEGYEQYF.

The chain joins TRBV27 to TRBJ2-7; TRBD2 matches 11 bases. With 4 bases clipped from V and 2 bases from J, the junction kept 4 bases outside the gene matches. Per the germline V gene, CDR1 is MNHEY and CDR2 is SMNVEV (reference sequence). The CDR3 runs 15 residues. The CDR3 nucleotides read TGTGCCAGCAGTTCCTTAGCGGGAGGGCCCTACGAGCAGTACTTC. This codes for CASSSLAGGPYEQYF.

V is TRBV28 and J is TRBJ1-3; TRBD1 aligns across 9 bases. Per the germline V gene, CDR1 is MDHEN and CDR2 is SYDVKM. V shed 6 bases and J 8 bases; nucleotides not matched to a gene: 8. This CDR3 spans 14 amino acids. CDR3 loop: CASSYGTGFDTIYF. Written as DNA, the CDR3 is TGTGCCAGCAGCTACGGGACAGGGTTCGACACCATATATTTT.

This clone was observed a single time. V and J are TRBV19 and TRBJ2-7; maybe TRBD2 (7 bases). V lost 6 bases, J lost 5 bases, and 23 bases lay in between. CDR3 length: 16 residues. Germline V gene data show CDR1 as LNHDA and CDR2 as SQIVND (reference sequence). CDR3 sequence: CASRTSSGGAGNEQYF. DNA for the CDR3: TGTGCCAGTAGGACCTCGTCGGGGGGCGCTGGGAACGAGCAGTACTTC.

Notes on this clone: Other DNA sequences in the sample encode the same CDR3. The V call is TRBV27, the J call TRBJ2-2; no clear D. Germline V gene lookup returns CDR1 MNHEY and CDR2 SMNVEV (reference sequence). This CDR3 is 13 amino acids long. Trimming took 5 bases from V and 0 from J, leaving 4 bases between them. CDR3 region: CASSPTNTGELFF. The DNA for the CDR3 is TGTGCCAGCAGTCCCACGAACACCGGGGAGCTGTTTTTT.

The chain links TRBV4-1 to TRBJ1-2; D is possibly TRBD1 (6 bases). The V gene lost 4 bases and the J gene lost 4 bases, with 19 bases spanning the gap. CDR1 is MGHRA, CDR2 YSYEKL, per germline. The CDR3 is 16 amino acids. The CDR3 here is CASSPELQGTGYGYTF. The DNA of the CDR3 is TGCGCCAGCAGCCCCGAGCTCCAGGGGACGGGCTATGGCTACACCTTC.

The J gene is TRBJ2-5, the V gene TRBV5-1; 7 bases are a match to TRBD1. The CDR3 covers 13 residues. Germline V gives CDR1 SGHRS, CDR2 YFSETQ. V shed 4 bases, J shed 3 bases, and the junction held 3 bases outside the gene matches. DNA of the CDR3: TGCGCCAGCAGCCCGGGACAGAAAGAGACCCAGTACTTC. It is translated as CASSPGQKETQYF.